This TCR beta chain was recorded in a study of T-cell reconstitution after alpha-beta-depleted transplantation in children. Findings of the study overall: Several hundred expanded graft clones reportedly were the source of alpha-beta T cells about two months after transplant. When one year had passed after transplant, most T-cell counts and diversity came from newly produced T cells. Where some patients showed high TCRbeta diversity at day 60, it came from recipient T cells and thymic progenitors that had survived.

Germline assignment: CDR1 SGDLS and CDR2 YYNGEE. V was pared by 3 bases and J by 4 bases, with 19 bases between. This CDR3 has 17 amino acids. The library targeted TCRbeta and was prepared with unique molecular identifiers. From the PCR reads, TCRdb called clonotypes with MiXCR, one entry per CDR3 protein. The table lists about 300,000 distinct CDR3 sequences, 10% of them singletons. This clonotype occurred a few times. Its antigen is currently unknown. The sequence came from a boy under two years old with acute myeloid leukemia, due to receive a stem cell transplant. The specimen was PBMCs, collected before TCRalphabeta/CD19-depleted stem cell transplant. The V gene is TRBV9, the J gene TRBJ2-2, with D perhaps given as TRBD1 or TRBD2 (7 bases each). CDR3 sequence: CASSEGAGDYLTGELFF. CDR3 in DNA: TGTGCCAGCAGCGAGGGGGCGGGGGACTACCTCACCGGGGAGCTGTTTTTT.